This T cell receptor (beta chain) originates from a study of blood T cell repertoires in COVID-19 (dated by TCRdb to about 2020). In terms of the full investigation: The collaborator samples originated in the United States, Italy and Spain and spanned the acute and convalescent phases of COVID-19. The material from the prospective study consisted of cDNA or gDNA derived from T cells, B-cell-depleted T cells, or PBMCs. Subjects who had been exposed to COVID-19, were actively infected with it, or had recovered from it provided the deeply sampled blood TCRbeta repertoires that made up the dataset. The repertoires were made available in a free public database intended to serve as a resource for research on the immune response to SARS-CoV-2. Samples came from the ongoing ImmuneRACE study (first 160 participants) plus 1,254 subjects from 6 global collaborators. Sample metadata almost always included a de-identified subject ID, COVID-19 status, age in years and sex. HLA class I and class II types, where available, came from metadata supplied by the sample provider rather than from assay-based typing.

Whole blood was collected in K2EDTA tubes by collaborating institutions according to the institutions' own protocols. For TCRbeta analysis, collaborators shipped samples in one of three forms: frozen whole blood, isolated PBMCs, or DNA extracted from either of those sample types. Findings and caveats that apply to the study as a whole: The quantity of clinical and demographic metadata differed by source and by participant and was supplied without curation.

Ends trimmed: V by 1 base, J by 6 bases; bases unmatched to a gene: 3. The germline V gene (reference sequence) specifies GTSNPN as CDR1 and SVGIG as CDR2. The CDR3 starts with the cysteine, ends with the phenylalanine, and has 13 residues. The only DNA kept is the CDR3, 39 bases in frame from the first base. A remark on this clone: Its antigen remains undetermined. No quality values exist for individual bases; no much larger clone is one base distant.

TCRbeta CDR3 regions were amplified from genomic DNA by means of the immunoSEQ Assay, a bias-controlled multiplex PCR. Per the source publication's procedure: Nucleated cell counts per sample were estimated from amplification of reference gene primers within the assay. Sequence reads were collapsed and filtered to measure the absolute abundance of every unique TCRbeta CDR3 rearrangement. For each sample, productive Simpson clonality was calculated by taking the square root of Simpson's diversity index across productive rearrangements. The clones in this table, taken by TCRdb from immuneACCESS, are in-frame only. Not every clone is retained; where verified, under half of the shortfall comes from an unresolved V gene, and the cause of the rest is unknown. The V and J calls and clone size are taken from that table; D and trimming were inferred from the DNA. Present in this sample are over 130,000 clones, 80% to 85% of which were seen just once. Around 4% of the sample rests with the top ten.

The sequence was collected from a woman in her sixties with acute or convalescent COVID-19. The chain is made from TRBV30 and TRBJ2-3; TRBD2 aligns with 8 central bases. The sample consisted of peripheral blood. The CDR3 protein sequence reads: CAWSGSGSDTQYF. The DNA is as follows: TGTGCCTGGAGTGGAAGCGGGAGCGATACGCAGTATTTT.